This paragraph reports one T cell receptor (beta chain). Its binding antigen is unknown. Germline and junction disagree at one end, which may indicate a read error. This sample stems from a study of beta chain features in type 1 diabetes listed by TCRdb under 2018. In the study overall: Mean age, gender distribution, total cell number and subset yield did not differ between patients and healthy donors. A total of approximately 100 million sorted cells were examined across all samples, and the number of cells per subset was strongly correlated with RNA yield. In the study, TCRB repertoires of sorted circulating CD4+ T cell subsets from recently diagnosed type 1 diabetes patients were compared with those of matched healthy donors. Naive and central memory subsets were obtained from all 30 or so donors, but regulatory and stem cell-like memory subsets were isolated from only 8 patients and roughly 8 healthy donors.

The CDR3 holds 15 amino acids from the cysteine to the phenylalanine. The read is trimmed to its CDR3 DNA, 45 bases read in frame from base 1. In the germline V gene, CDR1 corresponds to SNHLY and CDR2 to FYNNEI. From each donor, a single peripheral blood sample of approximately 0.11 L on average was drawn into heparinised tubes. A BD FACSAria II and a panel including CD45RO, CCR7, CD25, CD127, CD95 and CD27 were used to sort naive, central memory, regulatory and stem cell-like memory CD4+ T cells. Every sorted population had a purity above 95%. PBMCs were isolated immediately by Lymphoprep density gradient centrifugation and stained directly without culture. So that batch effects would be minimized, each experiment stained and sorted samples in pairs, pairing one healthy donor with one patient. What the study reported, not specific to this receptor: Naive, central memory and regulatory TCRB repertoires appeared to be more similar among patients than among healthy donors. PCR may preferentially amplify shorter templates, but because patient and control samples were amplified and corrected together, any resulting skew would affect both groups equally. Fewer insertions and more nucleotide deletions at VDJ recombination sites were observed in patients with type 1 diabetes, implying thymic rearrangement abnormalities. Because cDNA was sequenced instead of genomic DNA, activated cells with high expression could be over-represented, although the groups did not differ in activation or CD3 levels. HLA sub-analyses involved small numbers of individuals, so any influence of HLA type on TCRB rearrangement remained unresolved. A moderate but significant shortening of TCRB CDR3 length was observed in type 1 diabetes patients in all four CD4+ subsets.

The entire amount of isolated RNA was reverse transcribed using the High Capacity cDNA Reverse Transcription Kit, so the sequenced TCRB transcripts were expressed ones. Deep immunoSEQ sequencing was applied to naive, central memory and regulatory T cell samples, giving an average of about 3.57 million total reads per sample. Sorted cells were lysed in RLT buffer and RNA was extracted with DNase-treated RNeasy Micro or Mini kits, depending on cell number. Each cell subset was processed on its own to prevent cross-contamination, while patient and healthy donor samples were processed together. The immunoSEQ multiplex PCR was used to amplify TCRB sequences from cDNA, generating 87-bp fragments that spanned the CDR3 region. Amplicons were sequenced on the Illumina HiSeq platform. Per the authors' processing: PCR bias was computationally corrected using synthetic template baselines, reads within Hamming distance 2 were collapsed, and singletons that could not be merged were discarded. Reads were aligned to IMGT to assign V, D and J genes, CDR3 length, and insertions or deletions at six rearrangement sites. Clonotype counts were normalized to sorted cell number within each subset before computing true diversity and Gini coefficients with the tcR R package. Repertoire sharing was quantified using the overlap coefficient calculated on TCRB nucleotide sequences. Out-of-frame TCRB sequences from naive cells were analyzed as a proxy for the pre-selection repertoire. TCRdb mirrors the immuneACCESS table, restricted to in-frame sequences. Some clones are absent from its copies; in checked studies, under half trace to an unresolved V gene, and the reason for the others is unknown. That table is the source of V, J and clone size, and D and trimming were worked out from the DNA. This sample is represented by 600,000 or so clones; roughly 13% of them were singletons. Together, the top ten hold roughly 0.04% of the sample.

The chain was built from TRBV2 and TRBJ2-1; D gene: possibly TRBD1, on 6 matching bases. The receptor was isolated from a man aged 18 to 29 with type 1 diabetes. Sequenced: naive CD4+ T cells from blood. According to the study, the label for this sample's cell subset or site signals: true naive CD4+ T cells. The CDR3 in this case is CASSAWGQGYNEQFF. The bases read TGTGCCAGTAGTGCCTGGGGGCAAGGCTACAATGAGCAGTTCTTC.